The 22 T cell receptor beta chains below all came from one sample that was sequenced in a study of blood T cell repertoires in COVID-19. The table came from immunoSEQ multiplex PCR; TCRdb's copy has only in-frame clones and leaves some out. The data contain 250,000 to 300,000 clones, around 86% of them singletons. The sequenced sample consisted of PBMCs or T cells enriched from blood (not recorded which). Receptors were obtained from a man in his late teens or twenties who had recovered from COVID-19.

V is TRBV7-6 and J is TRBJ2-5; 16 nucleotides align to TRBD2. This CDR3 is built from 19 residues. The germline CDR1 and CDR2 sequences are SGHVS and FNYEAQ. V was clipped by 6 bases and J by 5 bases; unmatched bases: 15. In DNA, the CDR3 is TGTGCCAGCAGTCACTCGATGCCGGGACTAGCGGGAGGGCCTGAGACCCAGTACTTC. This sequence encodes CASSHSMPGLAGGPETQYF.

The rearrangement links TRBV5-1 to TRBJ2-3; TRBD2 matches 12 bases. J was trimmed by 6 bases and V by 0 bases; bases with no gene match: 5. The germline gives CDR1 SGHRS, CDR2 YFSETQ. This CDR3 has 16 amino acids. The CDR3 DNA is TGCGCCAGCAGCTTGGCTAGCGGGGGGGCGTCCGATACGCAGTATTTT. Protein sequence: CASSLASGGASDTQYF.

V usage is TRBV5-4 and J usage is TRBJ1-1; a weak D match, TRBD1 (5 bases). CDR1 is SGHNT, CDR2 YYREEE, per germline (reference sequence). CDR3 length: 16 residues. V was pared by 4 bases and J by 0 bases, with 16 bases between. The CDR3 DNA follows: TGTGCCAGCAGCCGGGGGGGAGTGGGACTGAACACTGAAGCTTTCTTT. This translates into CASSRGGVGLNTEAFF. The complete variable domain, with remaining parts taken from reference TRBV5-4 and TRBJ1-1, reads ETGVTQSPTHLIKTRGQQVTLRCSSQSGHNTVSWYQQALGQGPQFIFQYYREEENGRGNFPPRFSGLQFPNYSSELNVNALELDDSALYLCASSRGGVGLNTEAFFGQGTRLTVV.

The table lists this clone with a count of one. The genes are TRBV12-3 or TRBV12-4 and TRBJ1-1, with 7 bases that match TRBD1. There are 12 residues in the CDR3. V was clipped by 7 bases and J by 5 bases; unmatched bases: 4. The DNA of the CDR3 is TGTGCCAGCAAGACAGGGTGGACTGAAGCTTTCTTT. Protein: CASKTGWTEAFF.

The CDR3 here is CASSLSPGLAYNEQFF. CDR3 coding DNA: TGTGCCAGCAGCTTATCTCCAGGTTTGGCCTACAATGAGCAGTTCTTC. V and J are TRBV7-9 and TRBJ2-1; no definite D call. This CDR3 is built from 16 residues. Germline loops: CDR1 SEHNR, CDR2 FQNEAQ (reference sequence). With 2 bases removed from V and 2 bases from J, the gap between germline ends came to 13 bases. The whole variable domain, filled in from reference TRBV7-9 and TRBJ2-1, reads DTGVSQNPRHKITKRGQNVTFRCDPISEHNRLYWYRQTLGQGPEFLTYFQNEAQLEKSRLLSDRFSAERPKGSFSTLEIQRTEQGDSAMYLCASSLSPGLAYNEQFFGPGTRLTVL.

This rearrangement joins TRBV5-8 to TRBJ1-3; D is perhaps TRBD1 (6 bases). The V and J ends lost 0 bases and 9 bases respectively, with 19 bases between them. The CDR3 sequence is 16 residues long. CDR1 is SGHTS, CDR2 YDEGEE, per germline. The CDR3 protein is CASSLVTGFGPSTIYF. The CDR3 region has the DNA TGTGCCAGCAGCTTGGTTACAGGGTTTGGTCCAAGCACCATATATTTT.

This clone has more than one count but fewer than ten. The chain carries TRBV11-2 and TRBJ1-3, with D possibly being TRBD1 (6 bases). Trimming shortened V by 4 bases and J by 7 bases, and 17 bases separated the two germline ends. The CDR3 covers 15 residues. Germline CDR1 is SGHAT and CDR2 is FQNNGV. In DNA form, the CDR3 reads TGTGCCAGCAGCTCCGGAACAGGGCCCAGGAACACCATATATTTT. This sequence encodes CASSSGTGPRNTIYF.

This chain connects TRBV5-6 to TRBJ2-5; no clear D. The CDR3 runs 14 residues. V was clipped by 7 bases and J by 1 base, with 14 bases between them. Germline V gives CDR1 SGHDT, CDR2 YYEEEE. The CDR3 DNA follows: TGTGCCAGCGGATGGGCTTCTCCCCAAGAGACCCAGTACTTC. Residues: CASGWASPQETQYF.

The rearrangement joins TRBV28 to TRBJ2-7; TRBD2 matches at 9 bases. Germline lookup yields CDR1 MDHEN and CDR2 SYDVKM. J was trimmed by 3 bases and V by 8 bases; bases with no gene match: 8. The CDR3 has 14 amino acids. The DNA of the CDR3 is TGTGCCAGCGGGCCTGCGGGGGGGGTCTACGAGCAGTACTTC. Its protein is CASGPAGGVYEQYF.

The V and J genes are TRBV18 and TRBJ1-1; perhaps TRBD1 as D (6 bases). Trimming left V 2 bases short and J 2 bases short, with 9 bases between. There are 14 residues in the CDR3. Looked up from germline, CDR1 is KGHSH and CDR2 is LQKENI. The CDR3 reads CASSPRTDNTEAFF. For the CDR3, the DNA is TGTGCCAGCTCACCAAGGACAGACAACACTGAAGCTTTCTTT.

The CDR3 nucleotides read TGTGCCAGCAGCCGACTCAATGAAAAACTGTTTTTT. The encoded protein is CASSRLNEKLFF. This chain connects TRBV7-2 to TRBJ1-4; D is unresolved. Germline-derived CDR1 and CDR2 are SGHTA and FQGNSA. V was trimmed by 5 bases and J by 5 bases, leaving 6 bases between them. The CDR3 spans 12 residues. Full variable domain (missing parts from reference TRBV7-2 and TRBJ1-4): GAGVSQSPSNKVTEKGKDVELRCDPISGHTALYWYRQSLGQGLEFLIYFQGNSAPDKSGLPSDRFSAERTGGSVSTLTIQRTQQEDSAVYLCASSRLNEKLFFGSGTQLSVL.

The V call is TRBV19, the J call TRBJ2-2; 8 bases line up with TRBD1. This CDR3 region has 14 residues. The germline V gene encodes CDR1 LNHDA and CDR2 SQIVND (reference sequence). The V and J ends lost 1 base and 7 bases, in that order; junction bases with no gene match: 2. CDR3 residues: CASSIGQGHGELFF. DNA for the CDR3: TGTGCCAGTAGTATAGGACAGGGGCACGGGGAGCTGTTTTTT.

The chain couples TRBV18 to TRBJ1-1; 8 nucleotides agree with TRBD1. Germline CDR1 reads KGHSH; CDR2 reads LQKENI. This CDR3 is built from 16 residues. The ends lost 8 bases at V and 3 bases at J; junction bases unmatched: 14. The CDR3 here is CASGSTGVSRDTEAFF. The CDR3 DNA reads TGTGCCAGCGGTTCGACAGGGGTTTCTAGGGACACTGAAGCTTTCTTT.

This chain links TRBV7-2 with TRBJ2-7, with 9 positions matching TRBD1. The J segment lost 9 bases and the V segment lost 0 bases, leaving 9 bases of the junction unmatched. Germline loops: CDR1 SGHTA, CDR2 FQGNSA. The CDR3 totals 15 residues. The CDR3 region is CASSLAFDRGGGQYF. CDR3 DNA sequence: TGTGCCAGCAGCTTAGCCTTTGACAGGGGGGGCGGGCAGTACTTC.

The count of this clone is one. V is TRBV6-5 and J is TRBJ1-2; D unresolved. Germline V gene data show CDR1 as MNHEY and CDR2 as SVGAGI. V dropped 0 bases and J dropped 3 bases, with 14 bases sitting between them. The CDR3 covers 16 residues. CDR3 nucleotides: TGTGCCAGCAGTTACTCTTACAGATCAAGCCACTATGGCTACACCTTC. Amino acids: CASSYSYRSSHYGYTF.

This clone came up once. The rearrangement uses TRBV5-1 and TRBJ2-1; TRBD2 matches 11 bases. V dropped 4 bases and J dropped 2; count of bases not matched to a gene: 5. This CDR3 comprises 16 residues. The germline gives CDR1 SGHRS, CDR2 YFSETQ. For the CDR3, the DNA is TGCGCCAGCAGCATGGGGACTAGCGGCGCCTACAATGAGCAGTTCTTC. This sequence encodes CASSMGTSGAYNEQFF.

J is TRBJ1-1 and V is TRBV29-1; tentative D call: TRBD1 (6 bases). The germline gives CDR1 SQVTM, CDR2 ANQGSEA. The CDR3 covers 11 residues. V was pared by 8 bases and J by 5 bases, with 12 bases between. CDR3 DNA: TGCAGCACGGCAGGGGTTACTGAAGCTTTCTTT. This translates into CSTAGVTEAFF.

As concerns this clone: The sample carries other DNA sequences with the same CDR3. This sequence joins TRBV5-1 and TRBJ2-2; no definite D call. The length of the CDR3 is 14 residues. Germline V CDR1 and CDR2: SGHRS, YFSETQ. The V end was cut by 4 bases, the J end by 4 bases, with 11 bases between. CDR3 loop: CASSLGSRTGELFF. CDR3 in DNA: TGCGCCAGCAGCCTGGGGTCGCGCACCGGGGAGCTGTTTTTT.

The chain links TRBV3-1 (or the pseudogene TRBV3-2) to TRBJ1-5; 7 positions agree with TRBD1. The V gene end was trimmed by 1 base and the J gene end by 3 bases; junction bases not matched to a gene: 3. Germline CDR1 and CDR2: LGHDT and YNNKEL (reference sequence). CDR3 length equals 15 residues. CDR3 nucleotide sequence: TGTGCCAGCAGCCAAGCAGGGGGACACAATCAGCCCCAGCATTTT. As protein: CASSQAGGHNQPQHF.

This clone was seen just once. The J gene is TRBJ1-4, the V gene TRBV5-1; D unclear. This CDR3 has 15 amino acids. V was pared by 6 bases and J by 7 bases, with 19 bases between. In germline, CDR1 is SGHRS, CDR2 YFSETQ. The CDR3 DNA is TGCGCCAGCACCCCGGCGGCGGGCTTGAGTGAAAAACTGTTTTTT. It codes for CASTPAAGLSEKLFF.

This clone was counted a single time. CDR3 bases: TGTGCCAGCAGCTTAGGGACACCGAACACTGAAGCTTTCTTT. Its translation: CASSLGTPNTEAFF. The rearrangement uses TRBV7-9 and TRBJ1-1, with a tentative D call TRBD1 (5 bases). CDR3 length: 14 residues. V dropped 1 base and J dropped 1 base, with 7 bases sitting between them. The V gene's germline CDR1 is SEHNR and CDR2 FQNEAQ (reference sequence).

This chain links TRBV27 with TRBJ1-2; maybe TRBD1 (5 bases). CDR3 length: 17 amino acids. Germline CDR1 and CDR2: MNHEY and SMNVEV (reference sequence). Trimming took off 0 bases at V and 3 bases at J, with 17 bases between the two ends. The CDR3 here is CASSLSGWSKGHYGYTF. CDR3 nucleotide sequence: TGTGCCAGCAGTTTATCTGGGTGGAGTAAGGGGCACTATGGCTACACCTTC.